The clone carrying this T cell receptor beta chain appeared once. This sample is part of a study of blood T cell repertoires in COVID-19. Study background: PBMCs, B-cell-depleted T cells, or T cells provided the cDNA or gDNA that made up the material.

Original handling: Estimation of nucleated cell counts relied on the amplification of reference gene primers. TCRdb's table, derived via immunoSEQ multiplex PCR, lists solely in-frame clones and lacks some. The V and J calls and clone size were taken over from that table, and D and trimming were inferred from the DNA. The table records about 350,000 clones, roughly 87% of them present only once. This CDR3 comprises 16 residues. V was pared by 2 bases and J by 4 bases, with 5 bases of the junction left unmatched. CDR1 is SGHNT and CDR2 is YYREEE in the germline V gene (reference sequence). The specimen sequenced was PBMCs or T cells enriched from blood (not recorded which). This chain links TRBV5-4 with TRBJ2-6; 8 bases align to TRBD1. The TCR comes from a woman in her twenties or thirties who had recovered from COVID-19. CDR3 bases: TGTGCCAGCAGCTTTCCAGGGGGCTCCGGGGCCAACGTCCTGACTTTC. Its translation: CASSFPGGSGANVLTF.